The 20 T cell receptor beta chains in this list originate from one sample, sequenced in a study of T cell clones after liver transplantation. Measured with immunoSEQ multiplex PCR; TCRdb has only the in-frame clones, and not every one. The sample records tens of thousands of clones, roughly 85% being singletons. Sequencing used CD4+ T cells from blood, obtained approximately 3.5 years after liver transplant. The receptors stem from a human patient who received a liver transplant. Some T cells may trace back to the graft donor.

The chain carries TRBV5-1 and TRBJ1-2, with D possibly matching TRBD1 (5 bases). V was pared by 1 base and J by 3 bases, with 10 bases between. This CDR3 comprises 14 residues. CDR1 and CDR2 (germline): SGHRS, YFSETQ. CDR3 coding DNA: TGCGCCAGCAGCTTGCAGGGCCGGGACTATGGCTACACCTTC. Encoded protein: CASSLQGRDYGYTF. Full variable domain (missing parts from reference TRBV5-1 and TRBJ1-2): KAGVTQTPRYLIKTRGQQVTLSCSPISGHRSVSWYQQTPGQGLQFLFEYFSETQRNKGNFPGRFSGRQFSNSRSEMNVSTLELGDSALYLCASSLQGRDYGYTFGSGTRLTVV.

The chain combines TRBV4-3 with TRBJ1-3; D is unclear. The CDR3 is 16 amino acids. V was cut by 1 base and J by 0 bases, with 10 bases left in between. Germline V gene lookup returns CDR1 LGHNA and CDR2 YSLEER. CDR3 bases: TGCGCCAGCAGCCAAGCAGACCGATCCTCTGGAAACACCATATATTTT. Translation gives CASSQADRSSGNTIYF.

The rearrangement links TRBV10-1 to TRBJ2-2; 7 bases are shared with TRBD2. Germline trimming cut 3 bases from V and 7 bases from J; bases unmatched to any gene: 5. CDR3 length: 14 amino acids. From germline, CDR1 is WNHNN and CDR2 SYGVQD (reference sequence). The CDR3 DNA follows: TGCGCCAGCAGTGAAGGGGAGGGCGGCGGGGAGCTGTTTTTT. Translating gives CASSEGEGGGELFF.

The DNA for the CDR3 is TGTGCCAGCAGTGAGGGTACGAATAGCAATCAGCCCCAGCATTTT. It codes for CASSEGTNSNQPQHF. The chain has TRBV2 and TRBJ1-5; no reliable D call. Trimming removed 3 bases from V and 0 bases from J, with 9 bases in between. Germline lookup yields CDR1 SNHLY and CDR2 FYNNEI. CDR3 length: 15 residues.

This clone was recorded a few times. V is TRBV4-3 and J is TRBJ2-1; D gene unclear. Germline loops: CDR1 LGHNA, CDR2 YSLEER. Between the trimmed V and J ends, which lost 0 bases and 1 base, there was a span of 4 bases. This CDR3 has 14 amino acids. The CDR3 DNA reads TGCGCCAGCAGCCAAGAGGCGTCCTACAATGAGCAGTTCTTC. Protein: CASSQEASYNEQFF.

This clone was observed a few times. CDR3 sequence: CASSLVQVAATEAFF. CDR3 in DNA: TGTGCCAGCAGCTTAGTGCAGGTCGCGGCCACTGAAGCTTTCTTT. The chain has TRBV7-2 and TRBJ1-1; no reliable D call. The CDR3 sequence is 15 residues long. Trimming stripped 1 base from V and 4 bases from J, with 13 bases between. Germline V gene lookup returns CDR1 SGHTA and CDR2 FQGNSA.

This clone has only a few counts. V and J are TRBV6-1 and TRBJ2-1; TRBD2 aligns across 13 bases. This CDR3 region has 16 residues. Germline CDR1 is MNHNS and CDR2 is SASEGT. V shed 4 bases, J shed 0 bases, and the junction held 0 bases outside the gene matches. DNA for the CDR3: TGTGCCAGCAGTGGACTAGCGGGAGGCTCCTACAATGAGCAGTTCTTC. Residues: CASSGLAGGSYNEQFF.

The rearrangement joins TRBV5-4 to TRBJ1-4; 8 bases are shared with TRBD1. Germline V gene sequence: CDR1 SGHNT, CDR2 YYREEE (reference sequence). The J segment lost 7 bases and the V segment lost 6 bases, leaving 2 bases of the junction unmatched. The CDR3 spans 12 residues. CDR3 DNA: TGTGCCAGCAACGACAGGGGTGAAAAACTGTTTTTT. Amino acid sequence: CASNDRGEKLFF.

This chain uses TRBV9 with TRBJ2-7; TRBD1 aligns across 11 bases. Germline CDR1 reads SGDLS; CDR2 reads YYNGEE. The CDR3 is 14 amino acids. Losses at the gene ends were 4 bases for V and 4 bases for J; bases not matched to a gene: 4. CDR3 DNA: TGTGCCAGCAGCACCGGACAGGGGGCGTACGAGCAGTACTTC. As protein: CASSTGQGAYEQYF.

DNA of the CDR3: TGTGCCAGTAGTATAGCAGCGGTTAGCTCCTACAATGAGCAGTTCTTC. Its translation: CASSIAAVSSYNEQFF. This chain links TRBV19 with TRBJ2-1; D perhaps matches TRBD2 (5 bases). CDR1 and CDR2 from the germline V gene are LNHDA and SQIVND (reference sequence). V was cut by 1 base and J by 0 bases, with 10 bases left in between. This CDR3 has 16 amino acids.

This clone showed up just a few times. The V and J genes are TRBV28 and TRBJ2-1; 7 bases line up with TRBD2. Germline CDR1 is MDHEN and CDR2 is SYDVKM. After removal of 2 bases from V and 13 bases from J, the junction contained 2 bases not matched to a gene. The CDR3 runs 11 residues. The CDR3 nucleotides read TGTGCCAGCAGTTTAGGGACTACTCAGTTCTTC. Its protein product is CASSLGTTQFF.

The rearrangement links TRBV5-6 to TRBJ1-1; 7 bases match TRBD1. The CDR3 is made up of 12 amino acids. The germline CDR1 and CDR2 sequences are SGHDT and YYEEEE. The ends lost 4 bases at V and 7 bases at J; junction bases unmatched: 4. The CDR3 region is CASSAGTVEAFF. In nucleotides, the CDR3 is TGTGCCAGCAGCGCCGGGACAGTTGAAGCTTTCTTT.

V is TRBV19 and J is TRBJ2-1, with 9 bases that match TRBD1. Germline assignment: CDR1 LNHDA and CDR2 SQIVND (reference sequence). The ends lost 5 bases at V and 7 bases at J; junction bases unmatched: 12. The CDR3 is 16 amino acids. CDR3: CASSLIFGTGTNEQFF. The CDR3 DNA follows: TGTGCCAGTAGTCTAATCTTTGGGACAGGGACGAATGAGCAGTTCTTC. Together with reference TRBV19 and TRBJ2-1, the CDR3 gives the full variable domain: DGGITQSPKYLFRKEGQNVTLSCEQNLNHDAMYWYRQDPGQGLRLIYYSQIVNDFQKGDIAEGYSVSREKKESFPLTVTSAQKNPTAFYLCASSLIFGTGTNEQFFGPGTRLTVL.

This rearrangement joins TRBV5-1 to TRBJ2-1, with 8 nucleotides matching TRBD2. The ends lost 6 bases at V and 2 bases at J; junction bases unmatched: 4. The germline gives CDR1 SGHRS, CDR2 YFSETQ. The CDR3 is 14 amino acids. CDR3 region: CASTAGETYNEQFF. The CDR3 DNA is TGCGCCAGCACAGCGGGAGAAACCTACAATGAGCAGTTCTTC.

The chain employs TRBV7-9 and TRBJ2-1; 8 bases agree with TRBD2. The CDR3 length is 14 residues. V lost 7 bases to trimming and J lost 9 bases; unmatched junction nucleotides: 11. Germline CDR1 reads SEHNR; CDR2 reads FQNEAQ (reference sequence). The CDR3, as DNA: TGTGCCAGCAACTCGGGACTAGGAGCGGGTGAGCAGTTCTTC. It codes for CASNSGLGAGEQFF.

V and J are TRBV6-5 and TRBJ2-1, with D maybe TRBD1 (5 bases). CDR1 and CDR2 (germline): MNHEY, SVGAGI. Trimming pared 5 bases from V and 5 bases from J, leaving 16 bases between. The CDR3 has 15 amino acids. CDR3 in amino acids: CASSTGLLSNNEQFF. In DNA, the CDR3 is TGTGCCAGCAGTACAGGCCTCCTATCCAACAATGAGCAGTTCTTC.

This sequence joins TRBV15 and TRBJ2-6; D may correspond to TRBD1 or TRBD2 (5 bases each). The CDR3 totals 15 residues. V dropped 8 bases and J dropped 4 bases, with 15 bases sitting between them. Germline V gives CDR1 LNHNV, CDR2 YYDKDF (reference sequence). The DNA of the CDR3 is TGTGCCACCGGGGGAAAGGGAGCAGGGGCCAACGTCCTGACTTTC. Protein product: CATGGKGAGANVLTF.

The chain links TRBV18 to TRBJ2-1; D remains unclear. Germline CDR1 KGHSH, CDR2 LQKENI. V lost 1 base to trimming and J lost 0 bases, with 13 bases between them. This CDR3 region has 17 residues. CDR3 residues: CASSPRGRKSSYNEQFF. DNA of the CDR3: TGTGCCAGCTCACCACGAGGACGGAAGAGCTCCTACAATGAGCAGTTCTTC.

The rearrangement links TRBV5-3 to TRBJ2-5; D possibly corresponds to TRBD2 (5 bases). TRBV5-3 is designated an ORF whose function remains uncertain. V was clipped by 5 bases and J by 14 bases, with 22 bases between them. CDR3 length: 13 amino acids. This chain's CDR3 is CARSLLRGDHGYF. The CDR3 nucleotides are TGTGCCAGAAGTTTGCTCCGGGGAGACCATGGCTACTTC.

This chain links TRBV6-1 with TRBJ2-1; TRBD2 aligns across 8 bases. V was clipped by 6 bases and J by 2 bases; unmatched bases: 6. The CDR3 extends over 15 amino acids. CDR1 and CDR2 (germline): MNHNS, SASEGT. CDR3 amino acids: CASSDTSGAYNEQFF. In nucleotides, the CDR3 is TGTGCCAGCAGCGACACTAGCGGTGCCTACAATGAGCAGTTCTTC.